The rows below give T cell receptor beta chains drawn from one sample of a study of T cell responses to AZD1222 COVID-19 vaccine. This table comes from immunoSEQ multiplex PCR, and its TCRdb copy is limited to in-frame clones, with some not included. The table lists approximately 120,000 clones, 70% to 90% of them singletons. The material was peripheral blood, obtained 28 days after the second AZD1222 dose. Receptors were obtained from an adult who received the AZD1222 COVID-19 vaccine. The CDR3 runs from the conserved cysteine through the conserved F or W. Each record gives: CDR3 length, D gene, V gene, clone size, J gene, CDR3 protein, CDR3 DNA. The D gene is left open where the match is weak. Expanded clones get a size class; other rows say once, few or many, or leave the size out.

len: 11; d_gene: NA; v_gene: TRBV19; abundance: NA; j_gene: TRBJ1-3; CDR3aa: CASSIPDTIYF; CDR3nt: TGTGCCAGTAGTATACCGGACACCATATATTTT
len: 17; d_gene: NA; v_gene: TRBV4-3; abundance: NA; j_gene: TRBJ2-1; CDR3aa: CASSQANGQLLYNEQFF; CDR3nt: TGCGCCAGCAGCCAAGCAAACGGACAGTTGCTCTACAATGAGCAGTTCTTC
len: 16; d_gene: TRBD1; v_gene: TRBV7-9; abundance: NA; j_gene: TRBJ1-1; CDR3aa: CASSPRTGGTYTEAFF; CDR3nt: TGTGCCAGCAGCCCCAGGACAGGGGGTACCTACACTGAAGCTTTCTTT
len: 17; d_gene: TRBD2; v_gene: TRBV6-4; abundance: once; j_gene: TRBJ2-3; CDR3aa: CASSPLRTSGSTDTQYF; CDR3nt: TGTGCCAGCAGTCCTCTTCGGACTAGCGGTAGCACAGATACGCAGTATTTT
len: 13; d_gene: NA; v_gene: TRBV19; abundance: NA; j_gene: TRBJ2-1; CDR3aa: CASSPGTLNEQFF; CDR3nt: TGTGCCAGTAGTCCCGGTACCTTGAATGAGCAGTTCTTC
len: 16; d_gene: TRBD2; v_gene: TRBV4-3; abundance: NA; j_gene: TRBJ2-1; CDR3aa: CASSQDWLAGDNEQFF; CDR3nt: TGCGCCAGCAGCCAAGATTGGCTAGCGGGGGACAATGAGCAGTTCTTC
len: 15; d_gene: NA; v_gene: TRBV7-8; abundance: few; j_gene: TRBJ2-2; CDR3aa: CANRRGLENTGELFF; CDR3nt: TGTGCCAACAGGAGGGGATTAGAGAACACCGGGGAGCTGTTTTTT
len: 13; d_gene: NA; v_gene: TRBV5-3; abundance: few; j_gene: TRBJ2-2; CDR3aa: CARSLAVAGELFF; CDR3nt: TGTGCCAGAAGCTTGGCTGTCGCGGGGGAGCTGTTTTTT
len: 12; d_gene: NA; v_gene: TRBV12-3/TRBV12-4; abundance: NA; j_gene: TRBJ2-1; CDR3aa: CASMGQGNEQFF; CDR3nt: TGTGCCAGCATGGGCCAGGGGAATGAGCAGTTCTTC
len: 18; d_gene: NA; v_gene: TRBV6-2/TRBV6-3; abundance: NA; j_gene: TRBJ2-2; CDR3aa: CASSYGTTRGKNTGELFF; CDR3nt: TGTGCCAGCAGTTACGGGACAACGAGGGGGAAGAACACCGGGGAGCTGTTTTTT
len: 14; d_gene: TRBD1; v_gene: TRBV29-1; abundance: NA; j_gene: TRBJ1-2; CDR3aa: CSVEGGAGSYGYTF; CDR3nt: TGCAGCGTCGAAGGGGGCGCGGGTAGCTATGGCTACACCTTC
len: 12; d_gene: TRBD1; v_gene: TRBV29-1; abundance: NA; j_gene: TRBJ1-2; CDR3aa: CSAEDRSYGYTF; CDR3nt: TGCAGCGCCGAGGACAGGTCCTATGGCTACACCTTC
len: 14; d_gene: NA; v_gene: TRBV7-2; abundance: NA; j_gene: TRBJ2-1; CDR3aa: CASSKGRSYNEQFF; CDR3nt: TGTGCCAGCAGCAAGGGGAGATCCTACAATGAGCAGTTCTTC
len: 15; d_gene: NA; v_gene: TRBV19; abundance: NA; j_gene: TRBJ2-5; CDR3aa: CASSIAGTAQETQYF; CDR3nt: TGTGCCAGTAGTATAGCAGGAACAGCACAAGAGACCCAGTACTTC
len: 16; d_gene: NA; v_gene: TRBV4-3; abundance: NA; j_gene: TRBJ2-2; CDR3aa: CASSQVAGTGTGELFF; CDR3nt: TGCGCCAGCAGCCAAGTTGCGGGAACGGGCACCGGGGAGCTGTTTTTT
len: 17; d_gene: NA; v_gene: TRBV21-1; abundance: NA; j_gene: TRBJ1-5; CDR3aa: CASSKYERTGGNQPQHF; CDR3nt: TGTGCCAGCAGCAAATACGAGAGGACAGGGGGCAATCAGCCCCAGCATTTT
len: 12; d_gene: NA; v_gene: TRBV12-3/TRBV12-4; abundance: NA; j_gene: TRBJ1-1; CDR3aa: CASSIGPSEAFF; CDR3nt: TGTGCCAGCAGCATTGGGCCCAGTGAAGCTTTCTTT
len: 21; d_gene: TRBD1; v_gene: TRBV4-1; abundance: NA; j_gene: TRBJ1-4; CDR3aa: CASSQPPGLGQGHATNEKLFF; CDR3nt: TGCGCCAGCAGCCAACCCCCGGGGCTCGGACAGGGTCATGCAACTAATGAAAAACTGTTTTTT
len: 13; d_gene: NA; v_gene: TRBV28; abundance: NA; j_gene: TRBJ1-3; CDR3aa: CASSFGGGNTIYF; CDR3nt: TGTGCCAGCAGTTTTGGGGGCGGAAACACCATATATTTT
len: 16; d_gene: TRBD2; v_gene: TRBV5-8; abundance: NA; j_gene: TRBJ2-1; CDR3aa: CASSLAPGGGAHEQFF; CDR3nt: TGTGCCAGCAGCTTGGCCCCCGGCGGGGGGGCCCATGAGCAGTTCTTC
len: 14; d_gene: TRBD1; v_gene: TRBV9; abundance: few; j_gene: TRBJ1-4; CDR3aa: CASSVAPDREKLFF; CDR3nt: TGTGCCAGCAGCGTTGCCCCGGACAGGGAAAAACTGTTTTTT
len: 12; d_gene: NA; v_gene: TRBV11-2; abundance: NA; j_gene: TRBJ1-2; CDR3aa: CASRGSSWGYTF; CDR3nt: TGTGCCAGCAGAGGATCCTCCTGGGGCTACACCTTC
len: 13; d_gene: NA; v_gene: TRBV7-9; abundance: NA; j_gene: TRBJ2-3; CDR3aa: CASTGNWADTQYF; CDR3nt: TGTGCCAGCACCGGGAATTGGGCAGATACGCAGTATTTT
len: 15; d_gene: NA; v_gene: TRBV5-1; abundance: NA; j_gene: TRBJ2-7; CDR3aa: CASSQGTGISDEQYF; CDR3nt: TGCGCCAGCAGTCAGGGGACGGGAATTAGCGACGAGCAGTACTTC
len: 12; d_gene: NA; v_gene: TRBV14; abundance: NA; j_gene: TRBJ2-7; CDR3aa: CASAGLHYEQYF; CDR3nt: TGTGCCAGCGCCGGGCTACACTACGAGCAGTACTTC
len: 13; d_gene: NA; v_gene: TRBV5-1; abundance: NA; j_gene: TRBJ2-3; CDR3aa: CASSPQGPDTQYF; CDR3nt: TGCGCCAGCAGCCCCCAGGGGCCAGATACGCAGTATTTT
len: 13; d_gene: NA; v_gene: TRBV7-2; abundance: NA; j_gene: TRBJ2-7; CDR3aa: CASSLKVMGPAYF; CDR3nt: TGTGCCAGCAGCTTGAAGGTAATGGGCCCCGCGTACTTC
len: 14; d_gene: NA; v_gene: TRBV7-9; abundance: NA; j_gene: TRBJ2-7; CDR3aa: CASSRQGGGLEQYF; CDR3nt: TGTGCCAGCAGCCGACAGGGAGGGGGACTCGAGCAGTACTTC
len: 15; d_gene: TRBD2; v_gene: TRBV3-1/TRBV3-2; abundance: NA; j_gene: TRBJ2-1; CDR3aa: CASRRTSGRPNEQFF; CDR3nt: TGTGCCAGCAGACGGACTAGCGGGAGACCCAATGAGCAGTTCTTC
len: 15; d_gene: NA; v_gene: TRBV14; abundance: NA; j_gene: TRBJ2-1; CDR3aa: CASSQYSGAYNEQFF; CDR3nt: TGTGCCAGCAGCCAGTATAGTGGGGCCTACAATGAGCAGTTCTTC
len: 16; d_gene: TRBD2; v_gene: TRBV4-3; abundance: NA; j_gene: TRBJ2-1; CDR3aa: CASSQDVLAGYNEQFF; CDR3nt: TGCGCCAGCAGCCAAGATGTTCTAGCGGGGTACAATGAGCAGTTCTTC
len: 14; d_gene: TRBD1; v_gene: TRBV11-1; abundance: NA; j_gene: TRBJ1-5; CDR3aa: CASSSTGTNQPQHF; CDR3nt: TGTGCCAGCAGCTCGACAGGGACCAATCAGCCCCAGCATTTT
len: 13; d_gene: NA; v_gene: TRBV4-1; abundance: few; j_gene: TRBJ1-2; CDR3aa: CASSLAERFGYTF; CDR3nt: TGCGCCAGCAGCCTCGCAGAGAGGTTTGGCTACACCTTC
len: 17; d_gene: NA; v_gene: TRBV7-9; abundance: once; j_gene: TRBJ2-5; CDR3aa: CASSFGPGQGAQETQYF; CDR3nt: NA
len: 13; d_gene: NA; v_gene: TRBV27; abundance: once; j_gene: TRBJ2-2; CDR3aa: CASGTGATGELFF; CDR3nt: TGTGCCAGTGGAACGGGAGCTACCGGGGAGCTGTTTTTT
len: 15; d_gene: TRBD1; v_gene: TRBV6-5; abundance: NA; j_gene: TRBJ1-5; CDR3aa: CASRTGTGGGQPQHF; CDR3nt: TGTGCCAGCAGGACCGGGACAGGTGGGGGTCAGCCCCAGCATTTT
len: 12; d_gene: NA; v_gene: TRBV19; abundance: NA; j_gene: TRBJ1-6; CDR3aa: CASSHKGAPLHF; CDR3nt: TGTGCCAGTTCCCACAAAGGGGCACCCCTCCACTTT
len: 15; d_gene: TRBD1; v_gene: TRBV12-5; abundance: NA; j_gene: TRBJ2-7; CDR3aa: CASGSLRGSSYEQYF; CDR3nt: TGTGCTAGTGGTTCCCTCAGGGGGAGCTCCTACGAGCAGTACTTC
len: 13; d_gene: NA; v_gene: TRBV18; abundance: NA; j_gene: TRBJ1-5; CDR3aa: CASSPWSGQPQHF; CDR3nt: TGTGCCAGCTCACCCTGGTCCGGGCAGCCCCAGCATTTT
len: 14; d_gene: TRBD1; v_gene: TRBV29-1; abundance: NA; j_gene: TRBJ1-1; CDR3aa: CSVSFGTGGTEAFF; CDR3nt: TGCAGCGTTTCCTTCGGGACAGGGGGCACTGAAGCTTTCTTT
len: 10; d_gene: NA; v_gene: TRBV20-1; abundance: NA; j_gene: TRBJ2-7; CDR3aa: CSALGYEQYF; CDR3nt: TGCAGTGCCCTGGGGTACGAGCAGTACTTC
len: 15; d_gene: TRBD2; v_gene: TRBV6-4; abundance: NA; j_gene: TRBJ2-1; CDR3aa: CASSYQAGALNEQFF; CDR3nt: TGTGCCAGCAGTTACCAAGCGGGGGCCCTGAATGAGCAGTTCTTC
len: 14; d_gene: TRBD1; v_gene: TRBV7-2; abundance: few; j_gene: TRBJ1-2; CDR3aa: CASSSGGAYYGYTF; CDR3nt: TGTGCCAGCAGCTCAGGGGGCGCCTACTATGGCTACACCTTC
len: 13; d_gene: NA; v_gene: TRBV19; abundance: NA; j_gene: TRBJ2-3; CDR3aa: CASSAVRSDTQYF; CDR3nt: TGTGCCAGTAGTGCGGTCAGGTCCGATACGCAGTATTTT
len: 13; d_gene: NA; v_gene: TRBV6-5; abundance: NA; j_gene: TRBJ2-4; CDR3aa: CALRGANQNIQYF; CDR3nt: TGTGCCCTACGAGGGGCGAACCAAAACATTCAGTACTTC
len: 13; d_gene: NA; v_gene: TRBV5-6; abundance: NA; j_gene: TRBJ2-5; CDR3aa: CASSLGGRETQYF; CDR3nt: TGTGCCAGCAGCTTGGGGGGAAGAGAGACCCAGTACTTC
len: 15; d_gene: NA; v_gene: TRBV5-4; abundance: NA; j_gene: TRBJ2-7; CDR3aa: CASSLAGAGSYEQYF; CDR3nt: TGTGCCAGCAGCCTCGCCGGGGCCGGCTCCTACGAGCAGTACTTC